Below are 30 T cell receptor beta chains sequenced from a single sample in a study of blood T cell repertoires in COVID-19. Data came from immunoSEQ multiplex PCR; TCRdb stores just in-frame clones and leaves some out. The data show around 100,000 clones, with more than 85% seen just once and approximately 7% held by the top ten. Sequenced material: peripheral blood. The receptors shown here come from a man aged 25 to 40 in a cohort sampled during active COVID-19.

The CDR3 nucleotides read TGTGCCAGCAGTTTCACAGGCCCCTATGGCTACACCTTC. Protein: CASSFTGPYGYTF. V usage is TRBV12-3 or TRBV12-4 and J usage is TRBJ1-2; D may be TRBD1 (5 bases). The CDR3 is 13 residues long. The germline V and J ends were trimmed by 3 bases and 4 bases, with 9 bases remaining between them.

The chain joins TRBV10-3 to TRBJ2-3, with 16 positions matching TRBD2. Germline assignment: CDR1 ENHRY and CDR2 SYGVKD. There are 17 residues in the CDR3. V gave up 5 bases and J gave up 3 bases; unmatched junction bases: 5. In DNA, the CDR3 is TGTGCCATCAGTCTGGGACTAGCGGGGGGGATGACAGATACGCAGTATTTT. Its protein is CAISLGLAGGMTDTQYF.

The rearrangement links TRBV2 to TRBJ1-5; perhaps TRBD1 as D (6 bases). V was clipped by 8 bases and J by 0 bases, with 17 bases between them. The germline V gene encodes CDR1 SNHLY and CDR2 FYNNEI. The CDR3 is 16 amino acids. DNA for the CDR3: TGTGCCAGCGGGACACCTAACTCTCATAGCAATCAGCCCCAGCATTTT. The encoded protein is CASGTPNSHSNQPQHF. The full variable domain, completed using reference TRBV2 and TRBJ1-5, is EPEVTQTPSHQVTQMGQEVILRCVPISNHLYFYWYRQILGQKVEFLVSFYNNEISEKSEIFDDQFSVERPDGSNFTLKIRSTKLEDSAMYFCASGTPNSHSNQPQHFGDGTRLSIL.

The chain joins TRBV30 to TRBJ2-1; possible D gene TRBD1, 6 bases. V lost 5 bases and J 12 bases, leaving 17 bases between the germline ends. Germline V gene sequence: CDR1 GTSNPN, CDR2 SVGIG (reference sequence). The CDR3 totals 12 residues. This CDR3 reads CAWGLRGRWQFF. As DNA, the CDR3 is TGTGCCTGGGGTCTCAGGGGACGTTGGCAGTTCTTC. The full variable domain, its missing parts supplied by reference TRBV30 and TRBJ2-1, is SQTIHQWPATLVQPVGSPLSLECTVEGTSNPNLYWYRQAAGRGLQLLFYSVGIGQISSEVPQNLSASRPQDRQFILSSKKLLLSDSGFYLCAWGLRGRWQFFGPGTRLTVL.

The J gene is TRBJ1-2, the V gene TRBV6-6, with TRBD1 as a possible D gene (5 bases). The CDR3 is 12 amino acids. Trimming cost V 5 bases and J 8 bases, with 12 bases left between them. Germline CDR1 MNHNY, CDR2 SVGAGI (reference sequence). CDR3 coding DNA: TGTGCCAGCAGTCCTCAGGGAGGCGGCTACACCTTC. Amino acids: CASSPQGGGYTF.

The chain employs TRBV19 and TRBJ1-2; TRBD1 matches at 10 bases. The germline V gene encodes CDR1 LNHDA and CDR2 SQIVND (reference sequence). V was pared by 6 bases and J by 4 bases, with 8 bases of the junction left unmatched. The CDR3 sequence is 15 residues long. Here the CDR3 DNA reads TGTGCCAGTAGCCCTGGGGGACAGGGGACCTATGGCTACACCTTC. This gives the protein CASSPGGQGTYGYTF.

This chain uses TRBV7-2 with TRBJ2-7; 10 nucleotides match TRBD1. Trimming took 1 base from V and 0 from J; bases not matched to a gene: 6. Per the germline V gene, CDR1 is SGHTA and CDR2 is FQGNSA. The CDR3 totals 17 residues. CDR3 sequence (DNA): TGTGCCAGCAGCTTAGTGGGGGGACAGGGGAGCTCCTACGAGCAGTACTTC. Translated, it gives CASSLVGGQGSSYEQYF. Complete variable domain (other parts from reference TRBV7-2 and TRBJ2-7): GAGVSQSPSNKVTEKGKDVELRCDPISGHTALYWYRQSLGQGLEFLIYFQGNSAPDKSGLPSDRFSAERTGGSVSTLTIQRTQQEDSAVYLCASSLVGGQGSSYEQYFGPGTRLTVT.

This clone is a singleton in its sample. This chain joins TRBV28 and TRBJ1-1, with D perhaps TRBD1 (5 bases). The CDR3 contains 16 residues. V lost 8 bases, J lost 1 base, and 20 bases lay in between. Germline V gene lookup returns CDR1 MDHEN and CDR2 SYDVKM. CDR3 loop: CASGPHTGSGNTEAFF. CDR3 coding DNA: TGTGCCAGCGGTCCGCACACAGGCTCGGGGAACACTGAAGCTTTCTTT.

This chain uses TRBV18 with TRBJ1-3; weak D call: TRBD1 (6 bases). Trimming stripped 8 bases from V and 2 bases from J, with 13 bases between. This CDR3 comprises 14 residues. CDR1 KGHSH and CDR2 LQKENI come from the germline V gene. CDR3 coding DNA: TGTGCCAGCGCGACGGGACACCCTGGAAACACCATATATTTT. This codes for CASATGHPGNTIYF.

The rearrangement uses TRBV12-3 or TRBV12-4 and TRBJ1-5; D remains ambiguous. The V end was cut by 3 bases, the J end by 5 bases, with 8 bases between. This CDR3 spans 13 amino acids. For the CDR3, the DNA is TGTGCCAGCAGTTTGGGCATCGATCAGCCCCAGCATTTT. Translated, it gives CASSLGIDQPQHF.

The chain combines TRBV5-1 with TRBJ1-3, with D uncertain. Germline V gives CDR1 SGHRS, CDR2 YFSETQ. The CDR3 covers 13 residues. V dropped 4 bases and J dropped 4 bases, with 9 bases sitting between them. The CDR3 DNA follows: TGCGCCAGCAGCCCGTGGCCGGGAAACACCATATATTTT. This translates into CASSPWPGNTIYF.

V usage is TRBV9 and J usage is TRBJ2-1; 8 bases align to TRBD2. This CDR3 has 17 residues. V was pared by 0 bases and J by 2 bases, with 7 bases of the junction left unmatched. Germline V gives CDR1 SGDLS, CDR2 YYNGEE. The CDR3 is CASSVGLAGLPYNEQFF. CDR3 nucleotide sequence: TGTGCCAGCAGCGTAGGGCTAGCGGGCCTCCCCTACAATGAGCAGTTCTTC.

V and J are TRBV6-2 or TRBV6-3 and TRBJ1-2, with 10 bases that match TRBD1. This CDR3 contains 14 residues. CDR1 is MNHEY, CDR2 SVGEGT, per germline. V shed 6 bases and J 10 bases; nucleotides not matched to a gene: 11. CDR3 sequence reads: CASSDPGTGVDYTF. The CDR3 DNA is TGTGCCAGCAGCGATCCAGGGACAGGGGTTGACTACACCTTC.

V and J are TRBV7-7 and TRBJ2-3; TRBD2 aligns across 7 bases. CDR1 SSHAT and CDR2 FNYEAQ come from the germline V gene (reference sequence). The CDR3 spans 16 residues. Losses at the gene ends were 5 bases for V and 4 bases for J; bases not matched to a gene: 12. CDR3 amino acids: CASSEHPGTMPDTQYF. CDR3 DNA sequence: TGTGCCAGCAGCGAACACCCCGGGACTATGCCAGATACGCAGTATTTT.

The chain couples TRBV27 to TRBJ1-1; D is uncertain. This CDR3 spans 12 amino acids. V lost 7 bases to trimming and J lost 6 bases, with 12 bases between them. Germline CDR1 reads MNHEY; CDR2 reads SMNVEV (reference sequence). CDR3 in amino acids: CASMASRAEAFF. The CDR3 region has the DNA TGTGCCAGCATGGCGTCCCGGGCTGAAGCTTTCTTT.

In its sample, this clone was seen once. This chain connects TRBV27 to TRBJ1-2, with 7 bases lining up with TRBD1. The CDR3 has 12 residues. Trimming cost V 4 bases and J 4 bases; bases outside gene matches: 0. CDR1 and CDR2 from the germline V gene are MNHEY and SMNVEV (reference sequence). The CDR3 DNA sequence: TGTGCCAGCAGTTCAGGGGGCTATGGCTACACCTTC. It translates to CASSSGGYGYTF.

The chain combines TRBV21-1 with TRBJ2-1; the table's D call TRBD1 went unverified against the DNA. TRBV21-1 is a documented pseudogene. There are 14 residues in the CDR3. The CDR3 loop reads CASSPPGQYNEQFF. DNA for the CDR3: TGTGCCAGCAGCCCACCGGGACAGTACAATGAGCAGTTCTTC.

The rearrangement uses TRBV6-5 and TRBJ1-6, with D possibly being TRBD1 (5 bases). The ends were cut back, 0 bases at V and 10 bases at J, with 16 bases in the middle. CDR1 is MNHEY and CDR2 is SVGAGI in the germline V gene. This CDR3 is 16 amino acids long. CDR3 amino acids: CASSYSGWGGESPLHF. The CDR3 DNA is TGTGCCAGCAGTTACTCGGGTTGGGGGGGGGAGTCACCCCTCCACTTT.

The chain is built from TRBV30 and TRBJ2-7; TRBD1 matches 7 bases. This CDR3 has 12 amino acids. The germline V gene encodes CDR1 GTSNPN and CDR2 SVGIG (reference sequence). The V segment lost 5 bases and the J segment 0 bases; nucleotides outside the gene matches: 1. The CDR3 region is CAWDRASYEQYF. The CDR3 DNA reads TGTGCCTGGGACAGGGCCTCCTACGAGCAGTACTTC.

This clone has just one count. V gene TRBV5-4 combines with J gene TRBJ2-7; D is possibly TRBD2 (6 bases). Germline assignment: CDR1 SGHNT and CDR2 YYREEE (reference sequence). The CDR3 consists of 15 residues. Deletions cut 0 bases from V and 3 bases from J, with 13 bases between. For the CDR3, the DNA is TGTGCCAGCAGCTTGGCCGAGAGGCGGGGCTACGAGCAGTACTTC. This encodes CASSLAERRGYEQYF.

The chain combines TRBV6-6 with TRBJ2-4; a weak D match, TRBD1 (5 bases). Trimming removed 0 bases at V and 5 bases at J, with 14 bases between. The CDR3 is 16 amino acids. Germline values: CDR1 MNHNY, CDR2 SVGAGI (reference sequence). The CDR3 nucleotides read TGTGCCAGCAGTTACTCATCAGGGTACCCTGAAAACATTCAGTACTTC. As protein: CASSYSSGYPENIQYF.

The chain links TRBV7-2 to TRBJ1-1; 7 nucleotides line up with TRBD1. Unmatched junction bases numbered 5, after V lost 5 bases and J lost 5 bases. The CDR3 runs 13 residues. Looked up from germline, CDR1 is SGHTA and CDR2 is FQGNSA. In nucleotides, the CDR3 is TGTGCCAGCAGCCAGCTACAGGGGACTGAAGCTTTCTTT. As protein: CASSQLQGTEAFF.

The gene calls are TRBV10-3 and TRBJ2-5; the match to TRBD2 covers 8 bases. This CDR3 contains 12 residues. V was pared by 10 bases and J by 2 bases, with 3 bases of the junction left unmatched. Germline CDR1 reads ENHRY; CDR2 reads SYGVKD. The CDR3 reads CATGGAQETQYF. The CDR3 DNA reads TGTGCCACCGGGGGGGCACAAGAGACCCAGTACTTC.

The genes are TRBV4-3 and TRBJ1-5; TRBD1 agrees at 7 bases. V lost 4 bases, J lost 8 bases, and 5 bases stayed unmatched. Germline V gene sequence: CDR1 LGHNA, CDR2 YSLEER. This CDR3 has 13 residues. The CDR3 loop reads CASSPTGEKPQHF. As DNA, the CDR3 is TGCGCCAGCAGCCCTACAGGGGAGAAGCCCCAGCATTTT.

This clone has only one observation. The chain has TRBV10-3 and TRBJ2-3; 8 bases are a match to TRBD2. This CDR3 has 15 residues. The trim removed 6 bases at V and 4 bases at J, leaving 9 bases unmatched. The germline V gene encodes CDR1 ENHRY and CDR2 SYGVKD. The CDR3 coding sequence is TGTGCCATCAGAGACGCGGGACTAGGATCAGATACGCAGTATTTT. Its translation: CAIRDAGLGSDTQYF.

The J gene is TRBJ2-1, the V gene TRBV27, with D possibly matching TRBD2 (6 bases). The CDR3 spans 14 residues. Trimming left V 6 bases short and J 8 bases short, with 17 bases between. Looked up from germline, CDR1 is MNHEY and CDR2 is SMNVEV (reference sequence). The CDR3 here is CASSLRTGGDEQFF. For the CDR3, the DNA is TGTGCCAGCAGCTTACGGACCGGCGGGGATGAGCAGTTCTTC.

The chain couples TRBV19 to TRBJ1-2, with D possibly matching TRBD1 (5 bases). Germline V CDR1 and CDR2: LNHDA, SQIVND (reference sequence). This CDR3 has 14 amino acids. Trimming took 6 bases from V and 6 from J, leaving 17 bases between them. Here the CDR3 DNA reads TGTGCCAGTAGCCTCCGTAAGGGGATACATGGCTACACCTTC. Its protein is CASSLRKGIHGYTF.

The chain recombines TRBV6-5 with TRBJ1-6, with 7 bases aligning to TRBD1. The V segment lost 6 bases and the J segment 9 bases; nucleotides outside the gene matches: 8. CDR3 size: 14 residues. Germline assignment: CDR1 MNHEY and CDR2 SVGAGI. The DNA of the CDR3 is TGTGCCAGCAGCTTCGACAGGGCAAGTTCACCCCTCCACTTT. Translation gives CASSFDRASSPLHF.

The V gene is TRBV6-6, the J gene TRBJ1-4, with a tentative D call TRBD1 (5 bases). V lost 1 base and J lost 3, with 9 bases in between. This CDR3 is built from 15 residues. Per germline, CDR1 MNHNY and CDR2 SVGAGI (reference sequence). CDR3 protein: CASSYWGPSNEKLFF. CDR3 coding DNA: TGTGCCAGCAGTTACTGGGGCCCCTCTAATGAAAAACTGTTTTTT.

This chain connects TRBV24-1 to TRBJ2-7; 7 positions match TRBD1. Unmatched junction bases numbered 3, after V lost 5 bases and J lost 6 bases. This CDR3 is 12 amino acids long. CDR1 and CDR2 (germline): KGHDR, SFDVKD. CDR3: CATSATGAEQYF. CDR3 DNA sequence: TGTGCCACCAGTGCCACAGGGGCCGAGCAGTACTTC.